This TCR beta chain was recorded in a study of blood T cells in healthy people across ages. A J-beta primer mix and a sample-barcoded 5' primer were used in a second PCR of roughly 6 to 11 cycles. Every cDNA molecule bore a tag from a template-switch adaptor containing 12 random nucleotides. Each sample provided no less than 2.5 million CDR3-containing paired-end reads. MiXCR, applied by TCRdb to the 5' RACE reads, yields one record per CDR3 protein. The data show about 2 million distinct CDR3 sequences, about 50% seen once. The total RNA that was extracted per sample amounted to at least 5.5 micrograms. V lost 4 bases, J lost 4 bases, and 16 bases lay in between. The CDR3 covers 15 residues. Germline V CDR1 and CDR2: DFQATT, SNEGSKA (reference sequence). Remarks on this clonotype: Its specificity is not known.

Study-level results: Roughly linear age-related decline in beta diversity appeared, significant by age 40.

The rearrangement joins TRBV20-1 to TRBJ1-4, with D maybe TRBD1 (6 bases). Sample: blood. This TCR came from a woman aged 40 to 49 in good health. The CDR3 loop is CSATPDTGFNEKLFF. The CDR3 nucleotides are TGCAGTGCTACACCCGACACAGGGTTTAATGAAAAACTGTTTTTT.